The next 16 T cell receptor beta chains were all read from a single sample in a study of control samples from healthy donors and cancer patients. Clones were read by immunoSEQ multiplex PCR, and TCRdb kept only the in-frame ones, dropping some. The sample includes about 250,000 clones, over 70% of them seen just once. The sample was PBMCs. The receptors were sampled from a woman aged 55-75 years with lung cancer.

V and J are TRBV7-8 and TRBJ1-1, with 7 bases lining up with TRBD1. V was clipped by 5 bases and J by 1 base; unmatched bases: 16. CDR3 length equals 18 residues. Per germline, CDR1 SGHVS and CDR2 FQNEAQ. CDR3 nucleotide sequence: TGTGCCAGCAGCCCGAAGGCCGGGACAGCTAGCCAGAACACTGAAGCTTTCTTT. Its protein product is CASSPKAGTASQNTEAFF. The full variable domain, rest sourced from reference TRBV7-8 and TRBJ1-1, is GAGVSQSPRYKVAKRGQDVALRCDPISGHVSLFWYQQALGQGPEFLTYFQNEAQLDKSGLPSDRFFAERPEGSVSTLKIQRTQQEDSAVYLCASSPKAGTASQNTEAFFGQGTRLTVV.

The rearrangement links TRBV7-9 to TRBJ2-1; 8 positions agree with TRBD2. After removal of 2 bases from V and 6 bases from J, the junction contained 15 bases not matched to a gene. This CDR3 is built from 18 residues. Germline loops: CDR1 SEHNR, CDR2 FQNEAQ (reference sequence). CDR3 in DNA: TGTGCCAGCAGCTTAAAGTCCGAGCGGGAGTATCGGGGCAATGAGCAGTTCTTC. Protein sequence: CASSLKSEREYRGNEQFF. The full variable domain, rest sourced from reference TRBV7-9 and TRBJ2-1, is DTGVSQNPRHKITKRGQNVTFRCDPISEHNRLYWYRQTLGQGPEFLTYFQNEAQLEKSRLLSDRFSAERPKGSFSTLEIQRTEQGDSAMYLCASSLKSEREYRGNEQFFGPGTRLTVL.

The genes are TRBV5-1 and TRBJ2-5; 7 bases are a match to TRBD1. The CDR3 runs to 14 residues. Germline V gene sequence: CDR1 SGHRS, CDR2 YFSETQ. With 3 bases clipped from V and 5 bases from J, the junction kept 7 bases outside the gene matches. The CDR3 coding sequence is TGCGCCAGCAGCTACCAGGGGGACCGGGAGACCCAGTACTTC. Amino acid sequence: CASSYQGDRETQYF.

The CDR3 DNA sequence: TGTGCCAGCAGTCCCTCCGGGGGGGCCTCTAATGAAAAACTGTTTTTT. Its protein is CASSPSGGASNEKLFF. This chain uses TRBV28 with TRBJ1-4; possibly TRBD1 for D (6 bases). The CDR3 sequence is 16 residues long. In germline, CDR1 is MDHEN, CDR2 SYDVKM. Trimming pared 5 bases from V and 3 bases from J, leaving 16 bases between.

The V call is TRBV24-1, the J call TRBJ2-3; D is perhaps TRBD1 (7 bases). Germline loops: CDR1 KGHDR, CDR2 SFDVKD. The CDR3 spans 16 residues. Trimming shortened V by 4 bases and J by 2 bases, and 15 bases separated the two germline ends. CDR3 in amino acids: CATSDPRGENTDTQYF. The CDR3 bases are TGTGCCACCAGTGACCCCAGGGGGGAGAACACAGATACGCAGTATTTT.

The chain joins TRBV7-9 to TRBJ1-5; tentatively, D is TRBD1 (5 bases). Germline CDR1 is SEHNR and CDR2 is FQNEAQ (reference sequence). V shed 7 bases and J shed 0 bases, with 7 bases lying between them. The CDR3 is made up of 13 amino acids. The CDR3 DNA reads as TGTGCCAGCACGACAGATAGCAATCAGCCCCAGCATTTT. Protein product: CASTTDSNQPQHF.

This chain links TRBV7-2 with TRBJ2-1; 9 nucleotides line up with TRBD2. Trimming took 4 bases from V and 2 from J; bases not matched to a gene: 6. The CDR3 extends over 16 amino acids. Germline V CDR1 and CDR2: SGHTA, FQGNSA. The CDR3 nucleotides read TGTGCCAGCAGCTCTCTAGCGGGAACGGCCTACAATGAGCAGTTCTTC. It encodes CASSSLAGTAYNEQFF.

This sequence joins TRBV5-1 and TRBJ2-5, with a weak D call TRBD2 (6 bases). V lost 7 bases, J lost 1 base, and 14 bases lay in between. The CDR3 covers 14 residues. CDR1 SGHRS and CDR2 YFSETQ come from the germline V gene. Here the CDR3 reads CASFNRRGQETQYF. The DNA of the CDR3 is TGCGCCAGCTTCAACAGGAGGGGCCAAGAGACCCAGTACTTC.

The chain carries TRBV18 and TRBJ1-1; maybe TRBD1 (5 bases). The CDR3 length is 16 residues. V was cut by 2 bases and J by 1 base, with 14 bases left in between. CDR1 is KGHSH and CDR2 is LQKENI in the germline V gene. CDR3 nucleotides: TGTGCCAGCTCACCAGGGCAGGGAAACGCGAACACTGAAGCTTTCTTT. Encoded protein: CASSPGQGNANTEAFF.

The CDR3 loop is CASALAVSYEQYF. DNA for the CDR3: TGTGCCAGCGCCCTAGCAGTCTCCTACGAGCAGTACTTC. The chain links TRBV2 to TRBJ2-7, with D possibly TRBD2 on 5 matching bases. The V end was cut by 8 bases, the J end by 0 bases, with 11 bases between. CDR3 length: 13 residues. Germline CDR1 is SNHLY and CDR2 is FYNNEI.

The chain recombines TRBV29-1 with TRBJ2-5; D not resolved. The V gene lost 3 bases and the J gene lost 4 bases, with 12 bases spanning the gap. There are 13 residues in the CDR3. Per the germline V gene, CDR1 is SQVTM and CDR2 is ANQGSEA. In nucleotides, the CDR3 is TGCAGCGTTGATCGGGCCTCTCGAGAGACCCAGTACTTC. It translates to CSVDRASRETQYF. The full variable domain, in which reference TRBV29-1 and TRBJ2-5 provide the parts outside the CDR3, is SAVISQKPSRDICQRGTSLTIQCQVDSQVTMMFWYRQQPGQSLTLIATANQGSEATYESGFVIDKFPISRPNLTFSTLTVSNMSPEDSSIYLCSVDRASRETQYFGPGTRLLVL.

The chain links TRBV6-4 to TRBJ1-1; tentatively, D is TRBD1 (5 bases). Per germline, CDR1 MRHNA and CDR2 SNTAGT. This CDR3 has 15 residues. V was pared by 6 bases and J by 1 base, with 15 bases between. The CDR3 sequence is CASRDTGVGNTEAFF. The CDR3 nucleotides are TGTGCCAGCAGGGACACCGGAGTAGGGAACACTGAAGCTTTCTTT.

This clone was recorded once. The rearrangement joins TRBV30 to TRBJ2-6; the D gene is possibly TRBD1 (5 bases). This CDR3 region has 15 residues. The V end was cut by 1 base, the J end by 0 bases, with 7 bases between. Per germline, CDR1 GTSNPN and CDR2 SVGIG (reference sequence). The chain's CDR3 is CAWSADSSGANVLTF. The CDR3 DNA sequence: TGTGCCTGGAGTGCTGACAGCTCTGGGGCCAACGTCCTGACTTTC.

This chain's CDR3 is CASSQSRTGGEQYF. CDR3 DNA sequence: TGTGCCAGCAGCCAATCCCGGACGGGCGGCGAGCAGTACTTC. This chain links TRBV14 with TRBJ2-7; D gene ambiguous. The germline gives CDR1 SGHDN, CDR2 FVKESK. Trimming took 2 bases from V and 6 from J, leaving 14 bases between them. This CDR3 has 14 residues.

This chain connects TRBV5-6 to TRBJ1-2; 10 bases agree with TRBD1. With V trimmed by 3 bases and J by 4 bases, 9 bases remained unmatched. This CDR3 has 16 residues. CDR1 and CDR2 (germline): SGHDT, YYEEEE. Written as DNA, the CDR3 is TGTGCCAGCAGCTCGGGACAGGGGAGTACCACCTATGGCTACACCTTC. Protein: CASSSGQGSTTYGYTF.

This chain uses TRBV20-1 with TRBJ1-5; D is uncertain. CDR1 is DFQATT, CDR2 SNEGSKA, per germline (reference sequence). The CDR3 extends over 12 amino acids. Trimming cost V 3 bases and J 5 bases, with 8 bases left between them. The chain's CDR3 is CSASHSYQPQHF. CDR3 nucleotides: TGCAGTGCTAGTCACAGCTATCAGCCCCAGCATTTT.